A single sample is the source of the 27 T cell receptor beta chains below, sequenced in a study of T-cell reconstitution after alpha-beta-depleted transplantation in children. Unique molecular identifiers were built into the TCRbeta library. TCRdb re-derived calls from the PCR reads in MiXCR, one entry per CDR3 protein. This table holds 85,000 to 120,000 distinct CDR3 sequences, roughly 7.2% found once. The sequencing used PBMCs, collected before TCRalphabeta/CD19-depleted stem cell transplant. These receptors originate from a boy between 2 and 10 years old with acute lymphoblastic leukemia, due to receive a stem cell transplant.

The CDR3 reads CASSLPQGENSPLHF. The CDR3 DNA sequence: TGCGCCAGCAGCTTGCCACAGGGGGAAAATTCACCCCTCCACTTT. The chain uses TRBV5-1 and TRBJ1-6; 8 nucleotides align to TRBD1. Germline trimming cut 1 base from V and 7 bases from J; bases unmatched to any gene: 4. This CDR3 has 15 residues. CDR1 and CDR2 (germline): SGHRS, YFSETQ.

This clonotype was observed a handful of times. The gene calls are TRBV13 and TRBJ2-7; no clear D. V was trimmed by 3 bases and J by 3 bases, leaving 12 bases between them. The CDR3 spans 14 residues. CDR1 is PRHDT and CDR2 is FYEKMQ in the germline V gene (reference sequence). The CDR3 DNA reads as TGTGCCAGCAGCTTCCGCAGGCTAAACTACGAGCAGTACTTC. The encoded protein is CASSFRRLNYEQYF.

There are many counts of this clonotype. The CDR3 sequence is CASSPPGASTEAFF. CDR3 sequence (DNA): TGCGCCAGCAGCCCGCCCGGGGCTAGCACTGAAGCTTTCTTT. This sequence joins TRBV4-1 and TRBJ1-1; perhaps TRBD1 as D (5 bases). Germline loops: CDR1 MGHRA, CDR2 YSYEKL. The ends were cut back, 4 bases at V and 4 bases at J, with 13 bases in the middle. CDR3 length: 14 amino acids.

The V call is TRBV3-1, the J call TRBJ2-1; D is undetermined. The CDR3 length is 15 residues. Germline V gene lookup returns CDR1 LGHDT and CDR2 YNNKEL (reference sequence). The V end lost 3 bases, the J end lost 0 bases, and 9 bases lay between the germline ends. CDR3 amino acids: CASSHLSFSYNEQFF. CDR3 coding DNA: TGTGCCAGCAGCCACTTGTCATTCTCCTACAATGAGCAGTTCTTC.

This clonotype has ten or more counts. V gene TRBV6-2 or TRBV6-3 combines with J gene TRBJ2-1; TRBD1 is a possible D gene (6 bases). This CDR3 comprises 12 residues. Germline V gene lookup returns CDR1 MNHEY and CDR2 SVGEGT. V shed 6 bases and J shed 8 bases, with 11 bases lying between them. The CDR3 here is CASSWTDDEQFF. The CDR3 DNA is TGTGCCAGCAGCTGGACAGATGATGAGCAGTTCTTC.

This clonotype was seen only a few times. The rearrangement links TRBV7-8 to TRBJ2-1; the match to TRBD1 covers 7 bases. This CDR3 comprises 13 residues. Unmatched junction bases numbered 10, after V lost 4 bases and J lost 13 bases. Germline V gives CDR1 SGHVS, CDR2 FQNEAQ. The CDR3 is CASSSPRGTVQFF. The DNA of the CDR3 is TGTGCCAGCAGCTCTCCCCGAGGGACAGTACAGTTCTTC.

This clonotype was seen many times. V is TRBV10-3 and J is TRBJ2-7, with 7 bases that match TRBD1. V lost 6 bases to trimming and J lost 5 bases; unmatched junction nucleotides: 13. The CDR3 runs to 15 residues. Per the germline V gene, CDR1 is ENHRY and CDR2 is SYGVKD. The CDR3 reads CAIRVQGTPSDEQYF. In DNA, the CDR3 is TGTGCCATCAGGGTACAGGGGACCCCCTCGGACGAGCAGTACTTC.

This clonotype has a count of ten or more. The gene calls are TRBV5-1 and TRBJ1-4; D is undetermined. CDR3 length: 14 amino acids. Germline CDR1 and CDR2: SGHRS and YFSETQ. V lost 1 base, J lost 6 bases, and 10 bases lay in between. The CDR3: CASSLWQPDEKLFF. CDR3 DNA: TGCGCCAGCAGCTTGTGGCAGCCGGATGAAAAACTGTTTTTT. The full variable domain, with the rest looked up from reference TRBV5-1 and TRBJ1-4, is KAGVTQTPRYLIKTRGQQVTLSCSPISGHRSVSWYQQTPGQGLQFLFEYFSETQRNKGNFPGRFSGRQFSNSRSEMNVSTLELGDSALYLCASSLWQPDEKLFFGSGTQLSVL.

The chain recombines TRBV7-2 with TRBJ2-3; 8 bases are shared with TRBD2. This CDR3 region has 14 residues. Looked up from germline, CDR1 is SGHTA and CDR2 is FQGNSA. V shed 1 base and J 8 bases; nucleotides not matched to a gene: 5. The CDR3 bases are TGTGCCAGCAGCTTAGAAGTTCGGGGGGGTACGCAGTATTTT. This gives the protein CASSLEVRGGTQYF.

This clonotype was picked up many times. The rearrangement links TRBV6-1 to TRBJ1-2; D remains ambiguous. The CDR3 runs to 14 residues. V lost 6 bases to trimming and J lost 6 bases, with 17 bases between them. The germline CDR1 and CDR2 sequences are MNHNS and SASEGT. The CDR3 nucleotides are TGTGCCAGCAGCGACCGGGTCCTCAGCGATGGCTACACCTTC. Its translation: CASSDRVLSDGYTF.

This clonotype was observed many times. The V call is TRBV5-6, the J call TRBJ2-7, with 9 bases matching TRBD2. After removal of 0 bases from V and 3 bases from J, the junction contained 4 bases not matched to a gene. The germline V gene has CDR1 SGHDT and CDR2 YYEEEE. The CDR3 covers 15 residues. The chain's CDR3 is CASSLGTSADYEQYF. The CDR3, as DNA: TGTGCCAGCAGCTTGGGGACTAGCGCCGACTACGAGCAGTACTTC.

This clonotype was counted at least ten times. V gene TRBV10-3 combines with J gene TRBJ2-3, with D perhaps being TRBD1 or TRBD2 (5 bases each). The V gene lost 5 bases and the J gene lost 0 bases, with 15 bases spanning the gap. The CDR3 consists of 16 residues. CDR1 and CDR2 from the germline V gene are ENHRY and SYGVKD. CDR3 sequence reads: CAISKRDADSTDTQYF. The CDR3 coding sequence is TGTGCCATCAGTAAAAGGGACGCCGACAGCACAGATACGCAGTATTTT.

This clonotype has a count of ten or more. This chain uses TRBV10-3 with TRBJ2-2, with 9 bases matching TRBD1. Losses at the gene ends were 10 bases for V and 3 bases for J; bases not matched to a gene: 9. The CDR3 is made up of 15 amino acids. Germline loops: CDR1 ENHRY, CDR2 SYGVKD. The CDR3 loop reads CATIAGTGYTGELFF. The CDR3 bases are TGTGCCACCATCGCGGGGACAGGGTACACCGGGGAGCTGTTTTTT.

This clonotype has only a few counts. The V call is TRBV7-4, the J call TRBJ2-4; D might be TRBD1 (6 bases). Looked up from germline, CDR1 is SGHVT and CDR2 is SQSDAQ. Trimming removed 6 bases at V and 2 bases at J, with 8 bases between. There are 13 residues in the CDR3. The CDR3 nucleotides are TGTGCCAGCAGGGGGGCGTCCAAAAACATTCAGTACTTC. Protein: CASRGASKNIQYF.

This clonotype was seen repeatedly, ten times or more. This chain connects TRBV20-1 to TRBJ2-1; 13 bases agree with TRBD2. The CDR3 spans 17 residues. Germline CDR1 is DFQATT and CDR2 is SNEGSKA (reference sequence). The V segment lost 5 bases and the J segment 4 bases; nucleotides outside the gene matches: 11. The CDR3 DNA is TGCAGTGCTGAATCCGGGACTAGCGGGGCCACATACAATGAGCAGTTCTTC. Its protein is CSAESGTSGATYNEQFF.

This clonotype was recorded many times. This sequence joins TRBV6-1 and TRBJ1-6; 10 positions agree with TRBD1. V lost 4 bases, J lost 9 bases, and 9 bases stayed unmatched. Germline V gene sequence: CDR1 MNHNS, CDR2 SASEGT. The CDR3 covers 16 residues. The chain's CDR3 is CASSVHLTGGISPLHF. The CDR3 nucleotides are TGTGCCAGCAGTGTTCATCTGACAGGGGGCATTTCACCCCTCCACTTT.

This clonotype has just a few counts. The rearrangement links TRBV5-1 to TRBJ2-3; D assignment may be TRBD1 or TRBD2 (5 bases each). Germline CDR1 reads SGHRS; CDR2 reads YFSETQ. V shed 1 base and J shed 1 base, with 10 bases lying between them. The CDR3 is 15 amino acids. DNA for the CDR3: TGCGCCAGCAGCTTGACGGGGCCTCGCACAGATACGCAGTATTTT. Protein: CASSLTGPRTDTQYF.

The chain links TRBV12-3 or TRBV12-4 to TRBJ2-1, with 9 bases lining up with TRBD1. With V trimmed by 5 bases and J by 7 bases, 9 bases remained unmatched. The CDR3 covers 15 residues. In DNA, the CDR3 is TGTGCCAGCAGTCTCGGGACAGGGAAAGCTAATGAGCAGTTCTTC. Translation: CASSLGTGKANEQFF.

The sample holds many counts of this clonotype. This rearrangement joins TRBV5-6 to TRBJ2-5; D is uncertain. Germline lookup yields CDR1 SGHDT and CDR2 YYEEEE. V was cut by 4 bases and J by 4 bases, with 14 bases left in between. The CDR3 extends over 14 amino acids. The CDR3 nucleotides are TGTGCCAGCAGCGACGGATCGTTAGGAGAGACCCAGTACTTC. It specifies CASSDGSLGETQYF. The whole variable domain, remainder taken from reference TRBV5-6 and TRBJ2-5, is DAGVTQSPTHLIKTRGQQVTLRCSPKSGHDTVSWYQQALGQGPQFIFQYYEEEERQRGNFPDRFSGHQFPNYSSELNVNALLLGDSALYLCASSDGSLGETQYFGPGTRLLVL.

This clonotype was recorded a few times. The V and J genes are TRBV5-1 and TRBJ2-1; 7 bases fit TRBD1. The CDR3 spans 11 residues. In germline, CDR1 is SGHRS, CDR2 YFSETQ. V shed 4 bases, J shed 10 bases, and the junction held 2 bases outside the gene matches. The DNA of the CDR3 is TGCGCCAGCAGCAGGACAGGAGAGCAGTTCTTC. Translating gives CASSRTGEQFF. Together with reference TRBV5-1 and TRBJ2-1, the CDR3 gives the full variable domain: KAGVTQTPRYLIKTRGQQVTLSCSPISGHRSVSWYQQTPGQGLQFLFEYFSETQRNKGNFPGRFSGRQFSNSRSEMNVSTLELGDSALYLCASSRTGEQFFGPGTRLTVL.

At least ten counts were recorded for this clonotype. CDR3 DNA: TGTGCCACCGTGGGGGATAACTATGGCTACACCTTC. Its protein is CATVGDNYGYTF. This sequence joins TRBV28 and TRBJ1-2, with D possibly being TRBD1 (5 bases). The germline CDR1 and CDR2 sequences are MDHEN and SYDVKM. This CDR3 comprises 12 residues. Trimming took 10 bases from V and 1 from J, leaving 10 bases between them.

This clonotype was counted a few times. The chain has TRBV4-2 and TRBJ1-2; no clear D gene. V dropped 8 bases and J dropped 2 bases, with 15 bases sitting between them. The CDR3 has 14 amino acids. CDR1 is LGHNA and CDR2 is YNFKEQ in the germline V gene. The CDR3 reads CASGLDRRNYGYTF. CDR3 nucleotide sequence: TGTGCCAGCGGCCTCGACCGGAGAAACTATGGCTACACCTTC.

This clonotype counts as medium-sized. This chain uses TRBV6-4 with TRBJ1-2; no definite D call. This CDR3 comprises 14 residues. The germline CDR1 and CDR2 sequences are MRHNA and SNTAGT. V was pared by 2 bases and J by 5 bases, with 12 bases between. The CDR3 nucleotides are TGTGCCAGCAGTGACGGTTTAGATCCTTATGGCTACACCTTC. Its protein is CASSDGLDPYGYTF.

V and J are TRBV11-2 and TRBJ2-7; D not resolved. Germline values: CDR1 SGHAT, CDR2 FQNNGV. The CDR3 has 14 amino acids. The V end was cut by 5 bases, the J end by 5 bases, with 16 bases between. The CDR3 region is CASSPFGVMHEQYF. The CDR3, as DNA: TGTGCCAGCAGCCCTTTTGGGGTAATGCACGAGCAGTACTTC. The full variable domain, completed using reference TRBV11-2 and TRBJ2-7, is EAGVAQSPRYKIIEKRQSVAFWCNPISGHATLYWYQQILGQGPKLLIQFQNNGVVDDSQLPKDRFSAERLKGVDSTLKIQPAKLEDSAVYLCASSPFGVMHEQYFGPGTRLTVT.

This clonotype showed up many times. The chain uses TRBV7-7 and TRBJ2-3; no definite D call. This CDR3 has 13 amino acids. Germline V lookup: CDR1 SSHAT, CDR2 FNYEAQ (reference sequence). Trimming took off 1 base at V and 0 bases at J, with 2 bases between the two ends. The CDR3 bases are TGTGCCAGCAGCTTAGACAGCACAGATACGCAGTATTTT. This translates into CASSLDSTDTQYF. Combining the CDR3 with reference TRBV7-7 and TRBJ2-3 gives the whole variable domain GAGVSQSPRYKVTKRGQDVTLRCDPISSHATLYWYQQALGQGPEFLTYFNYEAQPDKSGLPSDRFSAERPEGSISTLTIQRTEQRDSAMYRCASSLDSTDTQYFGPGTRLTVL.

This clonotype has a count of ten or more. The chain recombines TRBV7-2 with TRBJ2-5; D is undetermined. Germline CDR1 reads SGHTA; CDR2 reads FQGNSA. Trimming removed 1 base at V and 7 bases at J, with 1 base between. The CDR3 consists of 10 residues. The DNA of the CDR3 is TGTGCCAGCAGCTTAGTGACCCAGTACTTC. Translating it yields CASSLVTQYF.

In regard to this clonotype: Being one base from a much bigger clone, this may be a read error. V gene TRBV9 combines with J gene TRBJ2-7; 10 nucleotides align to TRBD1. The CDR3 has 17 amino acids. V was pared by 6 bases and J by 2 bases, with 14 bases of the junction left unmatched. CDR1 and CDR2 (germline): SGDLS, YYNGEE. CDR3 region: CASNDPSGDRGPYEQYF. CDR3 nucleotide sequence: TGTGCCAGCAACGACCCTTCGGGGGACAGGGGACCCTACGAGCAGTACTTC. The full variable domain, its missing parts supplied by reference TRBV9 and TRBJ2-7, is DSGVTQTPKHLITATGQRVTLRCSPRSGDLSVYWYQQSLDQGLQFLIQYYNGEERAKGNILERFSAQQFPDLHSELNLSSLELGDSALYFCASNDPSGDRGPYEQYFGPGTRLTVT.